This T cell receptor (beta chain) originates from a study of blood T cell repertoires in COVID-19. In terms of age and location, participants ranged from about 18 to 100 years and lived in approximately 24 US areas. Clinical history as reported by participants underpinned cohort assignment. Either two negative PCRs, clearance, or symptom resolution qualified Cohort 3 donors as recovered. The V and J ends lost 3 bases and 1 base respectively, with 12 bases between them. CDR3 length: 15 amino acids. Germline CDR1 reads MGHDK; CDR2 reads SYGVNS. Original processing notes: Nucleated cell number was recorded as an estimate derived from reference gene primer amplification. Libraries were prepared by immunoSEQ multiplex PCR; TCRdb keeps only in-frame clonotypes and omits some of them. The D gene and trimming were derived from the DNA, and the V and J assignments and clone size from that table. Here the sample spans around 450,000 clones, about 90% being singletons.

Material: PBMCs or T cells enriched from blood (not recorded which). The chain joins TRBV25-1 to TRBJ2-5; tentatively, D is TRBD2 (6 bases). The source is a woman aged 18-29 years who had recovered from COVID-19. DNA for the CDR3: TGTGCCAGCAGTGATCCCGGGACTGCCCAAGAGACCCAGTACTTC. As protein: CASSDPGTAQETQYF.